This paragraph reports one T cell receptor beta chain. Trimming took off 6 bases at V and 5 bases at J, with 13 bases between the two ends. Germline values: CDR1 MDHEN, CDR2 SYDVKM. The CDR3 spans 13 residues. The protocol was immunoSEQ multiplex PCR, while the TCRdb copy is restricted to in-frame clones and leaves out a portion. The data show about 140,000 clones, around nine tenths seen once. This specimen comes from a study of T cell responses to AZD1222 COVID-19 vaccine. The source material was peripheral blood, sampled on day 0 of AZD1222 vaccination. The chain combines TRBV28 with TRBJ1-2, with D possibly matching TRBD1 (5 bases). This receptor was taken from an adult in good health. CDR3 nucleotides: TGTGCCAGCAGCCGTGGGGACCTATATGGCTACACCTTC. Protein product: CASSRGDLYGYTF.